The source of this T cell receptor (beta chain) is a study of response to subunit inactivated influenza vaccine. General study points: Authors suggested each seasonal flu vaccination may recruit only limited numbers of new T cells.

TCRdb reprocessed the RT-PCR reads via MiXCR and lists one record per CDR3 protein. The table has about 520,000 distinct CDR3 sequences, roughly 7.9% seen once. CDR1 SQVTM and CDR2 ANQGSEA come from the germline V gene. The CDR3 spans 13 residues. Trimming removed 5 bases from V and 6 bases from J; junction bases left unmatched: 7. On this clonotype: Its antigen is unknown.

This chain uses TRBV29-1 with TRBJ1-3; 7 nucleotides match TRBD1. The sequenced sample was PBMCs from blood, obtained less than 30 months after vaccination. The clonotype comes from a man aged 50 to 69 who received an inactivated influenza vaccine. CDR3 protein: CSVSNRGVNTIYF. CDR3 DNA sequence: TGCAGCGTTTCAAACAGGGGAGTAAACACCATATATTTT.